The present T cell receptor (beta chain) was sequenced within a study of blood T cells in healthy people across ages. Overall study findings and caveats: Across the age range, TCR beta diversity per million T cells fell in a roughly linear way.

V shed 1 base and J 5 bases; nucleotides not matched to a gene: 5. Germline CDR1 and CDR2: DFQATT and SNEGSKA (reference sequence). The CDR3 is made up of 15 amino acids. Remarks on this clonotype: Its antigen is undetermined.

A J-beta primer mix and a sample-barcoded 5' primer were used in a second PCR of about 7 to 12 cycles. Each cDNA molecule was tagged by a template-switch adaptor with 12 random nucleotides. Every sample produced at least 2.5 million CDR3-containing paired-end reads. TCRdb used MiXCR to reprocess the 5' RACE reads, holding one entry per CDR3 protein. The data contain hundreds of thousands of distinct CDR3 sequences, roughly 43% of them seen just once; the ten biggest clones take up 13%. No fewer than 6 million PBMCs went into each sample. Sequenced material: blood. J is TRBJ2-3 and V is TRBV20-1; TRBD2 aligns across 11 bases. The sequence came from a young man in good health. DNA of the CDR3: TGCAGTGCTAGAGGGACTAGCGGGTTCCAAGATACGCAGTATTTT. Its translation is CSARGTSGFQDTQYF.